The 20 T cell receptor beta chains below come from one sample, sequenced in a study of blood T cell repertoires in COVID-19. The data were produced by immunoSEQ multiplex PCR, yet TCRdb's version contains in-frame clones alone and is incomplete. The table has fewer than 300,000 clones, 85% to 90% seen once. Source material: peripheral blood. Receptors originate from a middle-aged woman who had recovered from COVID-19.

This chain connects TRBV4-3 to TRBJ2-1, with D possibly matching TRBD2 (6 bases). Deletions cut 0 bases from V and 9 bases from J, with 15 bases between. Per the germline V gene, CDR1 is LGHNA and CDR2 is YSLEER. This CDR3 has 15 amino acids. The CDR3 nucleotides are TGCGCCAGCAGCCAAGAGCGGGGCTACCTCGGTGAGCAGTTCTTC. Translating it yields CASSQERGYLGEQFF.

This clone came up once. This sequence joins TRBV27 and TRBJ1-1; D ambiguous. The ends were cut back, 6 bases at V and 1 base at J, with 12 bases in the middle. From germline, CDR1 is MNHEY and CDR2 SMNVEV (reference sequence). The CDR3 is 14 residues long. In DNA form, the CDR3 reads TGTGCCAGCAGAAGCGGACGGCCGAACACTGAAGCTTTCTTT. Translation: CASRSGRPNTEAFF.

The J gene is TRBJ1-5, the V gene TRBV18, with 9 bases that match TRBD1. Trimming took 3 bases from V and 6 from J; bases not matched to a gene: 6. From germline, CDR1 is KGHSH and CDR2 LQKENI. The length of the CDR3 is 15 residues. CDR3 residues: CASSPTGGHSQPQHF. The CDR3 nucleotides read TGTGCCAGCTCACCTACAGGGGGCCACAGTCAGCCCCAGCATTTT.

J is TRBJ2-1 and V is TRBV7-7, with TRBD2 matching over 11 bases. V gave up 5 bases and J gave up 9 bases; unmatched junction bases: 9. This CDR3 has 15 amino acids. CDR1 and CDR2 from the germline V gene are SSHAT and FNYEAQ (reference sequence). The CDR3 here is CASSRVAGGPGEQFF. The DNA for the CDR3 is TGTGCCAGCAGCCGAGTAGCGGGGGGGCCCGGTGAGCAGTTCTTC. Combining the CDR3 with reference TRBV7-7 and TRBJ2-1 gives the whole variable domain GAGVSQSPRYKVTKRGQDVTLRCDPISSHATLYWYQQALGQGPEFLTYFNYEAQPDKSGLPSDRFSAERPEGSISTLTIQRTEQRDSAMYRCASSRVAGGPGEQFFGPGTRLTVL.

The chain recombines TRBV27 with TRBJ2-1, with TRBD2 matching over 8 bases. With V trimmed by 8 bases and J by 1 base, 1 base remained unmatched. Germline V gene lookup returns CDR1 MNHEY and CDR2 SMNVEV (reference sequence). This CDR3 contains 13 residues. CDR3 sequence (DNA): TGTGCCAGCGGCGGGAGGTCCTACAATGAGCAGTTCTTC. This gives the protein CASGGRSYNEQFF.

This clone was picked up one time. In DNA, the CDR3 is TGTGCCAGCAGCTTAAGGGAGCAAGAGACCCAGTACTTC. Protein product: CASSLREQETQYF. The chain recombines TRBV7-3 with TRBJ2-5; the D gene is possibly TRBD2 (5 bases). CDR3 length: 13 residues. Trimming left V 1 base short and J 2 bases short, with 5 bases between. CDR1 and CDR2 from the germline V gene are SGHTA and FQGTGA.

The chain employs TRBV7-8 and TRBJ2-5; D gene uncertain. V was pared by 3 bases and J by 1 base, with 6 bases between. The CDR3 has 13 residues. CDR1 and CDR2 (germline): SGHVS, FQNEAQ. In DNA form, the CDR3 reads TGTGCCAGCAGCTTTGCGCCCCAAGAGACCCAGTACTTC. Translated, it gives CASSFAPQETQYF.

J is TRBJ1-3 and V is TRBV2; tentative D call: TRBD1 (6 bases). Germline CDR1 and CDR2: SNHLY and FYNNEI. CDR3 size: 16 residues. The V gene lost 8 bases and the J gene lost 0 bases, with 17 bases spanning the gap. As DNA, the CDR3 is TGTGCCAGCGCCTTCAGGGGAAGAAGCTCTGGAAACACCATATATTTT. Translating it yields CASAFRGRSSGNTIYF.

The genes are TRBV19 and TRBJ1-1, with D possibly matching TRBD1 (6 bases). Trimming stripped 0 bases from V and 4 bases from J, with 21 bases between. The V gene's germline CDR1 is LNHDA and CDR2 SQIVND (reference sequence). The CDR3 loop spans 18 amino acids. In DNA, the CDR3 is TGTGCCAGTAGTATAGATCCGACAGGCAAGGGGCTGAGCACTGAAGCTTTCTTT. Protein product: CASSIDPTGKGLSTEAFF.

V usage is TRBV7-9 and J usage is TRBJ1-2; 7 bases are a match to TRBD1. Losses at the gene ends were 4 bases for V and 9 bases for J; bases not matched to a gene: 8. CDR1 is SEHNR and CDR2 is FQNEAQ in the germline V gene (reference sequence). The CDR3 consists of 13 residues. In DNA form, the CDR3 reads TGTGCCAGCAGCTCAGCTGGGACAGAGAGCTACACCTTC. Translation gives CASSSAGTESYTF.

The gene calls are TRBV6-5 and TRBJ2-3; TRBD2 might be the D (7 bases). CDR3 size: 15 residues. The V gene lost 7 bases and the J gene lost 1 base, with 15 bases spanning the gap. CDR1 and CDR2 (germline): MNHEY, SVGAGI. The CDR3 region is CASIKRDTGTDTQYF. CDR3 in DNA: TGTGCCAGCATTAAGCGGGACACGGGCACAGATACGCAGTATTTT.

This clone has a single count. The V call is TRBV5-1, the J call TRBJ2-1; 8 nucleotides line up with TRBD2. V gave up 3 bases and J gave up 1 base; unmatched junction bases: 18. CDR1 is SGHRS, CDR2 YFSETQ, per germline. The CDR3 is 20 residues long. The CDR3, as DNA: TGCGCCAGCAGCTCCAACGCGGGGCAGCGGGGGCTACGATCCTACAATGAGCAGTTCTTC. Encoded protein: CASSSNAGQRGLRSYNEQFF.

This chain connects TRBV7-2 to TRBJ1-2; a weak D match, TRBD1 (5 bases). V was pared by 5 bases and J by 7 bases, with 14 bases between. The CDR3 loop spans 13 amino acids. Germline loops: CDR1 SGHTA, CDR2 FQGNSA. The CDR3 nucleotides are TGTGCCAGCAGCCACCGTGGGGGGTTTGGCTACACCTTC. The encoded protein is CASSHRGGFGYTF.

This chain links TRBV30 with TRBJ2-7, with 8 bases lining up with TRBD2. This CDR3 has 15 residues. After removal of 0 bases from V and 2 bases from J, the junction contained 6 bases not matched to a gene. The germline gives CDR1 GTSNPN, CDR2 SVGIG (reference sequence). CDR3 DNA: TGTGCCTGGAGTGTAGGAGCGGGGGTTACCTACGAGCAGTACTTC. As protein: CAWSVGAGVTYEQYF.

J is TRBJ2-2 and V is TRBV19; the match to TRBD1 covers 8 bases. CDR1 and CDR2 (germline): LNHDA, SQIVND (reference sequence). CDR3 length: 16 residues. Trimming cost V 3 bases and J 6 bases; bases outside gene matches: 9. CDR3 bases: TGTGCCAGTAGTATCATAGGACAGGGAGACGCCGGGGAGCTGTTTTTT. Translation: CASSIIGQGDAGELFF.

This chain links TRBV6-1 with TRBJ1-2, with TRBD1 matching over 7 bases. V shed 3 bases, J shed 5 bases, and the junction held 12 bases outside the gene matches. This CDR3 comprises 16 residues. Germline-derived CDR1 and CDR2 are MNHNS and SASEGT. DNA of the CDR3: TGTGCCAGCAGTGAGCAGGGGACAGCTACTAGGTATGGCTACACCTTC. Amino acid sequence: CASSEQGTATRYGYTF.

The chain uses TRBV7-2 and TRBJ2-3; TRBD2 aligns across 7 bases. J was trimmed by 2 bases and V by 1 base; bases with no gene match: 15. CDR1 SGHTA and CDR2 FQGNSA come from the germline V gene. This CDR3 has 19 residues. In nucleotides, the CDR3 is TGTGCCAGCAGCTTAGAGGGCCCCTGGCGGGGGATCCCCACAGATACGCAGTATTTT. This translates into CASSLEGPWRGIPTDTQYF.

The chain uses TRBV11-3 and TRBJ2-1; D gene ambiguous. The CDR3 has 14 residues. V lost 2 bases, J lost 6 bases, and 11 bases lay in between. CDR1 is SGHNT, CDR2 YENEEA, per germline. The CDR3 sequence: CASSLSEISNEQFF. Here the CDR3 DNA reads TGTGCCAGCAGCTTATCCGAGATAAGCAATGAGCAGTTCTTC.

The count of this clone is one. This chain connects TRBV5-4 to TRBJ2-1; TRBD2 aligns across 8 bases. Looked up from germline, CDR1 is SGHNT and CDR2 is YYREEE (reference sequence). V shed 3 bases, J shed 1 base, and the junction held 3 bases outside the gene matches. The CDR3 spans 15 residues. This chain's CDR3 is CASSSRGVSYNEQFF. The CDR3 coding sequence is TGTGCCAGCAGCTCGCGGGGGGTATCCTACAATGAGCAGTTCTTC.

In its sample, this clone was seen a few times. This sequence joins TRBV3-1 (or the pseudogene TRBV3-2) and TRBJ1-1; possible D gene TRBD1, 5 bases. This CDR3 has 12 amino acids. Germline V gene sequence: CDR1 LGHDT, CDR2 YNNKEL (reference sequence). The V gene lost 4 bases and the J gene lost 4 bases, with 7 bases spanning the gap. CDR3 sequence reads: CASSRGSTEAFF. The CDR3 bases are TGTGCCAGCAGCCGGGGCAGCACTGAAGCTTTCTTT.